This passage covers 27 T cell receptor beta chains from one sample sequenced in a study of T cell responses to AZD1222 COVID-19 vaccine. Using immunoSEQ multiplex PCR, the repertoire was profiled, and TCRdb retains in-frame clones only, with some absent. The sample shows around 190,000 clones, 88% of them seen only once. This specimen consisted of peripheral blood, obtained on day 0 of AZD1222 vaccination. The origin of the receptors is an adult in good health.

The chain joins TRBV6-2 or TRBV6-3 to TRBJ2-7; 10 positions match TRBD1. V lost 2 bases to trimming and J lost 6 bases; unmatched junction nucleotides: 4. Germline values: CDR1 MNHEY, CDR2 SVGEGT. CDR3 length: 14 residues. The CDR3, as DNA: TGTGCCAGCAGTTACGGGACAGGGGACTCCGAGCAGTACTTC. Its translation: CASSYGTGDSEQYF.

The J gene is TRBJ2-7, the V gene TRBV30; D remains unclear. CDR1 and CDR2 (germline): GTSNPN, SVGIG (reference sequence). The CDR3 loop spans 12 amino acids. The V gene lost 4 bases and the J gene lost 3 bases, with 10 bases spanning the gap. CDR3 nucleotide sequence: TGTGCCTGGAAACGCGGTTACTACGAGCAGTACTTC. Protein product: CAWKRGYYEQYF.

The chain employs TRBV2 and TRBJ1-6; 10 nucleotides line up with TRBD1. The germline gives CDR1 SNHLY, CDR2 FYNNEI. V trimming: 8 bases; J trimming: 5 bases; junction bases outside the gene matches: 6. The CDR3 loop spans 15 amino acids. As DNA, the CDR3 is TGTGCCAGCCGGGACAGGGGAGCCGATAATTCACCCCTCCACTTT. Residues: CASRDRGADNSPLHF.

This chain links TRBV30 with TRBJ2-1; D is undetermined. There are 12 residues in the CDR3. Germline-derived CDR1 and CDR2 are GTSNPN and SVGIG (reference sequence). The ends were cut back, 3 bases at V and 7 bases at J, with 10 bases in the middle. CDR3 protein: CAWSIRGNEQFF. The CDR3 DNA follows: TGTGCCTGGAGCATCCGAGGTAATGAGCAGTTCTTC.

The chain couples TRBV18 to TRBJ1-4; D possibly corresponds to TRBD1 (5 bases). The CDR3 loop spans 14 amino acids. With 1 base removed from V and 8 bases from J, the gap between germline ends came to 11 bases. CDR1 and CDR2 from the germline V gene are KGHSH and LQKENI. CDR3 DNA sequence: TGTGCCAGCTCACCACAGGGCGAGGGGGAAAAACTGTTTTTT. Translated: CASSPQGEGEKLFF.

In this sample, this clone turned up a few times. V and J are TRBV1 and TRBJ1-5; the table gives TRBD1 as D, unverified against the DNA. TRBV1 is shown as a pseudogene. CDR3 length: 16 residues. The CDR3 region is CTSSHPYGQGAQPQHF. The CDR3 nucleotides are TGCACCAGCAGCCATCCCTACGGACAGGGGGCTCAGCCCCAGCATTTT.

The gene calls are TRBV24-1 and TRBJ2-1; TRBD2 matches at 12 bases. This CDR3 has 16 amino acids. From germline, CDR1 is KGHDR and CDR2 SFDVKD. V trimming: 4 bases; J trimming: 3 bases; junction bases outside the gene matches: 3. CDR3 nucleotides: TGTGCCACCAGTGACCCACTAGCGGGGGGCTACAATGAGCAGTTCTTC. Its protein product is CATSDPLAGGYNEQFF.

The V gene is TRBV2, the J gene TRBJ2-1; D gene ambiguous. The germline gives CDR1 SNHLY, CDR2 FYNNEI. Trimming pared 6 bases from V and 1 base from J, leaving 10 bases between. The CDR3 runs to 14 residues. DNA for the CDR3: TGTGCCAGCAGCGCGGCAAGATCCTACAATGAGCAGTTCTTC. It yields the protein CASSAARSYNEQFF.

This chain's CDR3 is CASSLKGPWDTEAFF. The CDR3, as DNA: TGCGCCAGCAGCTTAAAGGGACCGTGGGACACTGAAGCTTTCTTT. This rearrangement joins TRBV5-1 to TRBJ1-1; maybe TRBD1 (5 bases). The V gene lost 2 bases and the J gene lost 3 bases, with 14 bases spanning the gap. CDR1 SGHRS and CDR2 YFSETQ come from the germline V gene. The CDR3 sequence is 15 residues long.

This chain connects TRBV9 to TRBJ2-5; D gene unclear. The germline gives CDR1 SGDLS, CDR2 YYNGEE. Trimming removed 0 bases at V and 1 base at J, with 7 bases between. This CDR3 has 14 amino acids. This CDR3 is CASSVEAVQETQYF. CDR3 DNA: TGTGCCAGCAGCGTAGAAGCAGTCCAAGAGACCCAGTACTTC. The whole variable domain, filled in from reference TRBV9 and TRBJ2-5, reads DSGVTQTPKHLITATGQRVTLRCSPRSGDLSVYWYQQSLDQGLQFLIQYYNGEERAKGNILERFSAQQFPDLHSELNLSSLELGDSALYFCASSVEAVQETQYFGPGTRLLVL.

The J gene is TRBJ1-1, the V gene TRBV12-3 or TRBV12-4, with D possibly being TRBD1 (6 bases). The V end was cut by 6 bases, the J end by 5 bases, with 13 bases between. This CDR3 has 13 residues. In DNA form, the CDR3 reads TGTGCCAGCAGGGAAACAGGGACAACTGAAGCTTTCTTT. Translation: CASRETGTTEAFF.

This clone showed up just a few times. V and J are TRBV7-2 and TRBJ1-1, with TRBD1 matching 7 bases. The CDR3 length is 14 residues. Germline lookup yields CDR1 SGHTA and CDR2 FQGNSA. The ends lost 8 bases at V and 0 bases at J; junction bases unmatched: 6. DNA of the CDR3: TGTGCCAGCCCCAGGGGGGGATTGAACACTGAAGCTTTCTTT. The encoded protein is CASPRGGLNTEAFF.

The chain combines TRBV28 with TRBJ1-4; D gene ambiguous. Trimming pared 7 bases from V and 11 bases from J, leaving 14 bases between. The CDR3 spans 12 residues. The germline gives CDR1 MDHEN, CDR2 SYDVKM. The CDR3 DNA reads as TGTGCCAGCACCTCCCGGCTAGGGAAACTGTTTTTT. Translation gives CASTSRLGKLFF.

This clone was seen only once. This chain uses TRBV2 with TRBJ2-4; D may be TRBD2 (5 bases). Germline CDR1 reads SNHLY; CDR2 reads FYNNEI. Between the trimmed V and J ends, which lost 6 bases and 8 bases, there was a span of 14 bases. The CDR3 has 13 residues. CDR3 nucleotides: TGTGCCAGCAGCCCCGTAGAGGGTCACATTCAGTACTTC. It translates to CASSPVEGHIQYF.

The CDR3 reads CASSYSRDTSYGYTF. The CDR3 DNA is TGTGCCAGCAGTTACTCCAGGGACACTAGCTATGGCTACACCTTC. This chain uses TRBV6-5 with TRBJ1-2; D may be TRBD1 (6 bases). CDR1 and CDR2 from the germline V gene are MNHEY and SVGAGI. V gave up 0 bases and J gave up 4 bases, with 12 bases separating them. This CDR3 contains 15 residues.

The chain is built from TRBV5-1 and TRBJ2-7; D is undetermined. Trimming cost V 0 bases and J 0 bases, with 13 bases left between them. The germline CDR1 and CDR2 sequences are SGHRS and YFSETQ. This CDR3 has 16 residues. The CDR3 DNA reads TGCGCCAGCAGCTTGGGGTCGGGCAGTTACTCCTACGAGCAGTACTTC. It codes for CASSLGSGSYSYEQYF.

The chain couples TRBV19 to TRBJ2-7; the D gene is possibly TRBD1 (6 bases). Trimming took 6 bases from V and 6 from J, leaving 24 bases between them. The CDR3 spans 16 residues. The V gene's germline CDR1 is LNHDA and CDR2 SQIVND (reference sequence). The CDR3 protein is CASSPTKGTFGTEQYF. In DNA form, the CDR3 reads TGTGCCAGTAGCCCTACAAAGGGGACATTTGGTACCGAGCAGTACTTC.

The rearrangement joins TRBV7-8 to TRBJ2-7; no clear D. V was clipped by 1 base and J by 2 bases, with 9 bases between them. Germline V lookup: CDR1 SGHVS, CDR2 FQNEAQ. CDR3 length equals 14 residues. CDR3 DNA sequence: TGTGCCAGCAGCTTAGAGGAACAGACCTACGAGCAGTACTTC. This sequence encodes CASSLEEQTYEQYF.

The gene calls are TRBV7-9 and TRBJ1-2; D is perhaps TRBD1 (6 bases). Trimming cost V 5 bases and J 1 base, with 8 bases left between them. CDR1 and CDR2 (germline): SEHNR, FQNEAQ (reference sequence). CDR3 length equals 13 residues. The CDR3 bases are TGTGCCAGCAGCCAAGGGGGTAACTATGGCTACACCTTC. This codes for CASSQGGNYGYTF. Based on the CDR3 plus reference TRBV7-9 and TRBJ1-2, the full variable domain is DTGVSQNPRHKITKRGQNVTFRCDPISEHNRLYWYRQTLGQGPEFLTYFQNEAQLEKSRLLSDRFSAERPKGSFSTLEIQRTEQGDSAMYLCASSQGGNYGYTFGSGTRLTVV.

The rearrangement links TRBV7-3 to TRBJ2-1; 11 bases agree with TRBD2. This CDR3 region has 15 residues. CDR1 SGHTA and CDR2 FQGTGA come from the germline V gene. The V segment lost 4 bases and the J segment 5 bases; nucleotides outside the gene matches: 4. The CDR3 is CASSSTSGGHNEQFF. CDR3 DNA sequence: TGTGCCAGCAGCTCTACTAGCGGGGGCCACAATGAGCAGTTCTTC.

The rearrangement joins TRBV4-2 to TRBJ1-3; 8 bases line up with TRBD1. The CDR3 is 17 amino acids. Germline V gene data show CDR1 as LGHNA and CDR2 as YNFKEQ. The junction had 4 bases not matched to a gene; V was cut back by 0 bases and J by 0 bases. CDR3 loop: CASSQDRDRYSGNTIYF. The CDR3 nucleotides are TGTGCCAGCAGCCAAGATAGGGACAGGTACTCTGGAAACACCATATATTTT.

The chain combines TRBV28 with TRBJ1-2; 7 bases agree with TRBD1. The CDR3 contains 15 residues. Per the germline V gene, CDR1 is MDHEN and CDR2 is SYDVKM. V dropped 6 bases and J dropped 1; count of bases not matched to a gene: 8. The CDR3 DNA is TGTGCCAGCAGACCTCCGGGACAGAATAACTATGGCTACACCTTC. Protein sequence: CASRPPGQNNYGYTF.

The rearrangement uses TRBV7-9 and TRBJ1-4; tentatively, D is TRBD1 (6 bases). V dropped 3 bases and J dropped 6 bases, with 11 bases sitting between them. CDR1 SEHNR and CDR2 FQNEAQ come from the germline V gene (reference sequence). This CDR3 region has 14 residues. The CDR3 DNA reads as TGTGCCAGCAGCTTCCGGGACACTTATGAAAAACTGTTTTTT. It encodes CASSFRDTYEKLFF. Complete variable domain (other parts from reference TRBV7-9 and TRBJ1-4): DTGVSQNPRHKITKRGQNVTFRCDPISEHNRLYWYRQTLGQGPEFLTYFQNEAQLEKSRLLSDRFSAERPKGSFSTLEIQRTEQGDSAMYLCASSFRDTYEKLFFGSGTQLSVL.

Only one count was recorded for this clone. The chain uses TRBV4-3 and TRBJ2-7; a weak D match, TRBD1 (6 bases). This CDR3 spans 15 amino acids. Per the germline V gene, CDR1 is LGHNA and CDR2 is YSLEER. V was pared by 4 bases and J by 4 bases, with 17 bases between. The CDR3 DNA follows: TGCGCCAGCAGCCCCGGACAGTCAACGACTTACGAGCAGTACTTC. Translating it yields CASSPGQSTTYEQYF.

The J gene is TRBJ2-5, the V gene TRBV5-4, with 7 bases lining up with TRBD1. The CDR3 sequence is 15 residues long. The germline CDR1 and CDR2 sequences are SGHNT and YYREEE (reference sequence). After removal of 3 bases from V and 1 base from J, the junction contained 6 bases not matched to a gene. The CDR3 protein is CASSSPGQRQETQYF. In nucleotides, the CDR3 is TGTGCCAGCAGCTCTCCGGGACAGCGCCAAGAGACCCAGTACTTC.

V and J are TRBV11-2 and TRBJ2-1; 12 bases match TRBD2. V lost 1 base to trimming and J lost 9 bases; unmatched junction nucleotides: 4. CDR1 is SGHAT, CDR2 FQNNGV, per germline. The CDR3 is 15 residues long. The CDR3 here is CASSLGLAGAFEQFF. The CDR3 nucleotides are TGTGCCAGCAGCTTAGGACTAGCGGGAGCGTTTGAGCAGTTCTTC.

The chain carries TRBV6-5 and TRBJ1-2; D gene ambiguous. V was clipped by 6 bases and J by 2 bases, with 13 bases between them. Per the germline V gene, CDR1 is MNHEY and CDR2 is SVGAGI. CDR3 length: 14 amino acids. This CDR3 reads CASSRSTVNYGYTF. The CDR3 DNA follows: TGTGCCAGCAGCCGTTCGACGGTAAACTATGGCTACACCTTC.